This record covers a single TCR beta chain. The authors' processing: Cell counts per sample came from amplifying reference gene primers. TCRdb's table, derived via immunoSEQ multiplex PCR, lists solely in-frame clones and lacks some. V, J and clone size derive from that table, while D and trimming were established from the DNA sequence. The repertoire holds under 200,000 clones, with roughly nine tenths as singletons. Germline V CDR1 and CDR2: SGHRS, YFSETQ. Trimming shortened V by 1 base and J by 7 bases, and 17 bases separated the two germline ends. The CDR3 sequence is 15 residues long. These data come from a study of blood T cell repertoires in COVID-19. Study as a whole: Collection of acute and convalescent COVID-19 samples took place in the United States, Italy and Spain. The cDNA or gDNA used as material had been derived from T cells, B-cell-depleted T cells, or PBMCs.

The sequenced sample consisted of peripheral blood. This TCR came from a man in his 60s with active or convalescent COVID-19. The chain combines TRBV5-1 with TRBJ2-5; the D gene is possibly TRBD2 (5 bases). The CDR3 bases are TGCGCCAGCAGCTTGATTCCGGGGTCAAGTGGGACCCAGTACTTC. Protein: CASSLIPGSSGTQYF. Looking up the rest from reference TRBV5-1 and TRBJ2-5 gives the full variable domain: KAGVTQTPRYLIKTRGQQVTLSCSPISGHRSVSWYQQTPGQGLQFLFEYFSETQRNKGNFPGRFSGRQFSNSRSEMNVSTLELGDSALYLCASSLIPGSSGTQYFGPGTRLLVL.